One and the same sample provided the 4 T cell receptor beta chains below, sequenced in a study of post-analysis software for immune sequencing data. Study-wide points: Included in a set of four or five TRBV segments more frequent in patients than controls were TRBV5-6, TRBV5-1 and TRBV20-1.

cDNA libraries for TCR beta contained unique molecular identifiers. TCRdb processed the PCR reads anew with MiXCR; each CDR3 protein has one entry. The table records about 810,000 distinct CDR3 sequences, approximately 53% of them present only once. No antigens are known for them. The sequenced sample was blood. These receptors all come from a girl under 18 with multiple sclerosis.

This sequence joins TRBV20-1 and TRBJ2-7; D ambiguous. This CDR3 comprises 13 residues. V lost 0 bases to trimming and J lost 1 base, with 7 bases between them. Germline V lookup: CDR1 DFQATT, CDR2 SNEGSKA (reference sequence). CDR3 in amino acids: CSARDRPSYEQYF. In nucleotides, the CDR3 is TGCAGTGCTAGAGACAGGCCTTCCTACGAGCAGTACTTC.

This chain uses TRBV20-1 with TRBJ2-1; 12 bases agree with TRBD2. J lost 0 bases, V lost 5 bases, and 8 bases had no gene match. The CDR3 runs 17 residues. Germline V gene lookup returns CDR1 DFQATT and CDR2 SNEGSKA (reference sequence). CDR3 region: CSAPGTSGSSSYNEQFF. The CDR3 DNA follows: TGCAGTGCTCCCGGGACTAGCGGGTCCAGCTCCTACAATGAGCAGTTCTTC.

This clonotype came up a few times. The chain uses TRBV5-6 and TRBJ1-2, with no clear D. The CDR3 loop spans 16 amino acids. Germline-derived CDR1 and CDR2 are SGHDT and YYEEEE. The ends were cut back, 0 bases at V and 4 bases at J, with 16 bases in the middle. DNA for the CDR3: TGTGCCAGCAGCTTGGGGAGGCAGAGTTTTATCTATGGCTACACCTTC. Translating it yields CASSLGRQSFIYGYTF.

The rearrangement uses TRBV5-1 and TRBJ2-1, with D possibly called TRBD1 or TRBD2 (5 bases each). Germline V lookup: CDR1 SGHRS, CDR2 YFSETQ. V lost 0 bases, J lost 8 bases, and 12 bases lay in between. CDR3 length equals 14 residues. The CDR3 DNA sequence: TGCGCCAGCAGCTTGGTGGGGGAAGGAGATGAGCAGTTCTTC. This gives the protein CASSLVGEGDEQFF.